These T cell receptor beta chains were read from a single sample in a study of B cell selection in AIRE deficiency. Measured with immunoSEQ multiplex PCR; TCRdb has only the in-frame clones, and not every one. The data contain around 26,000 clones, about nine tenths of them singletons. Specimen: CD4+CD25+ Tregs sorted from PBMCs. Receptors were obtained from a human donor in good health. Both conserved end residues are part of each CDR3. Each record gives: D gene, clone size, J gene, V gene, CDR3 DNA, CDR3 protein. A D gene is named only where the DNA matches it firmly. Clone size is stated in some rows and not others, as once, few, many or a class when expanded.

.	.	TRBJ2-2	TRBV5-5	TGTGCCAGCTTCAAGTTTGAGGCGGGCACCGGGGAGCTGTTTTTT	CASFKFEAGTGELFF
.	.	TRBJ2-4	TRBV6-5	TGTGCCAGCAGTTACGGAAACCGAGCCAAAAACATTCAGTACTTC	CASSYGNRAKNIQYF
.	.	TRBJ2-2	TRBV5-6	TGTGCCAGCAGCTTCCATGGATTTCGGGTCCCCGGGGAGCTGTTTTTT	CASSFHGFRVPGELFF
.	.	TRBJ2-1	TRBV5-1	TGCGCCAGCAGCTTCGGACTCTACAATGAGCAGTTCTTC	CASSFGLYNEQFF
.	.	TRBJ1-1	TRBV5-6	TGTGCCAGCACCCGAGAACTGGACACTGAAGCTTTCTTT	CASTRELDTEAFF
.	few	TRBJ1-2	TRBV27	TGTGCCAGGCCAGATGGGGGCGCGTCAGACTATGGCTACACCTTC	CARPDGGASDYGYTF
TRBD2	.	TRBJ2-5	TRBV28	TGTGCCAGCAGGGGGGGGAGCGGGGAGTGGGTGACCCAGTACTTC	CASRGGSGEWVTQYF
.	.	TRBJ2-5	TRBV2	TGTGCCAGCACCCCGGGACAAGAGACCCAGTACTTC	CASTPGQETQYF
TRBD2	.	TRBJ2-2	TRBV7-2	TGTGCCAGCAGCCTTAGCGGGGTCAACACCGGGGAGCTGTTTTTT	CASSLSGVNTGELFF
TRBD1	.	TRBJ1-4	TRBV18	TGTGCCAGCTCAAGGTTCGGGACAGTTAATGAAAAACTGTTTTTT	CASSRFGTVNEKLFF
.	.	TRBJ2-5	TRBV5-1	TGCGCCAGCAGCTTAGGCGGGGAAGAGACCCAGTACTTC	CASSLGGEETQYF
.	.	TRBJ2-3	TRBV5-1	TGCGCCAGCAGCTTGGTAGGGCAGATCACAGATACGCAGTATTTT	CASSLVGQITDTQYF
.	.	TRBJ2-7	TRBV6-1	TGTGCCAGCAGTGAAAACGGATACGAGCAGTACTTC	CASSENGYEQYF
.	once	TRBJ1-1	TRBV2	TGTGCCAGCAGTGAAGCTAGGAACACTGAAGCTTTCTTT	CASSEARNTEAFF
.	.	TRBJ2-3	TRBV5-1	TGCGCCAGCAGCTCGGAGATAGGGTCGACGGCAGATACGCAGTATTTT	CASSSEIGSTADTQYF
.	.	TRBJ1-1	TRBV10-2	TGCGCCAGCAGCCAGCCGGGGTTGGACACTGAAGCTTTCTTT	CASSQPGLDTEAFF
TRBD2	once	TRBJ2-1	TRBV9	TGTGCCAGCAGCGTAGGATCAAAACGGGAGCGGGGGGGCGCGTTCTTC	CASSVGSKRERGGAFF
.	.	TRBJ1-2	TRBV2	TGTGCCAGCAGTGAACTGGTCTATGGCTACACCTTC	CASSELVYGYTF
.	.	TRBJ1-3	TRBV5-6	TGTGCCAGCAGCCCCCAACAGGGCATAGGAAACACCATATATTTT	CASSPQQGIGNTIYF
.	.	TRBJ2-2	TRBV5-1	TGCGCCAGCAACCGCCCTCCCGCCGGGGAGCTGTTTTTT	CASNRPPAGELFF